The entry below describes one TCR beta chain. The data are from a study of T cell responses to AZD1222 COVID-19 vaccine. This CDR3 region has 9 residues. Germline lookup yields CDR1 WSHSY and CDR2 SAAADI. The V and J ends lost 9 bases and 8 bases respectively, with 7 bases between them. Method: immunoSEQ multiplex PCR; TCRdb's copy keeps in-frame clones and lacks some. Of about 200,000 clones listed, 92% are singletons. The receptor was isolated from an adult in good health. The sample here was peripheral blood, taken on day 0 of AZD1222 vaccination. V is TRBV10-2 and J is TRBJ1-1; D perhaps matches TRBD1 (5 bases). CDR3 in amino acids: CARNREAFF. In DNA, the CDR3 is TGCGCCAGAAACAGGGAAGCTTTCTTT.